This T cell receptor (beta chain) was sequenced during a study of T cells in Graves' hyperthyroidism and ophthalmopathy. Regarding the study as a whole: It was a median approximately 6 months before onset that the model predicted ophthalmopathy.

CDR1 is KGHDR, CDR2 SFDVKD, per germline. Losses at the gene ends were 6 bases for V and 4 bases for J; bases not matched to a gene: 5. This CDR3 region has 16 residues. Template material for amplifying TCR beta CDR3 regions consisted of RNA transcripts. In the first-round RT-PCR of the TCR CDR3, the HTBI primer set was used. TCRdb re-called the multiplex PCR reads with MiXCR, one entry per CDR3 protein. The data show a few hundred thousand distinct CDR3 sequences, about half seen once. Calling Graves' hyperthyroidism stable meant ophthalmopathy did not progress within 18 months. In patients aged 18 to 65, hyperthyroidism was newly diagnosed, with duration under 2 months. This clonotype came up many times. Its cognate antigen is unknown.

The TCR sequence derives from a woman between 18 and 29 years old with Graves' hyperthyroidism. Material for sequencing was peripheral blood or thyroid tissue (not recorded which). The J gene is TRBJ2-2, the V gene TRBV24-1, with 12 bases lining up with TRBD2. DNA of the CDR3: TGTGCCACCAGTTTTTCGGGACTAGCGGGCACCGGGGAGCTGTTTTTT. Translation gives CATSFSGLAGTGELFF.